The subject of this entry is one T cell receptor (beta chain). Its cognate antigen is unknown. The sample originates from a study of T cell responses to AZD1222 COVID-19 vaccine. Generated by immunoSEQ multiplex PCR, the TCRdb table keeps only in-frame clones and is missing some. Found here are roughly 120,000 clones, more than 85% of them singletons; the top ten hold 2.5% to 3%. Study-level points and caveats: Recipients of AZD1222 seropositive at baseline numbered only 5 or 6. Most donors were white British and more were female, and clonal diversity was possibly underestimated.

This sequence originates from an adult in good health. Sequenced here: peripheral blood, sampled on day 0 of AZD1222 vaccination.

In DNA form, the CDR3 reads TGTGCCAGCAGCCAGAGGACAGGGTCGAATAATTCACCCCTCCACTTT. Its translation: CASSQRTGSNNSPLHF. This chain joins TRBV4-2 and TRBJ1-6; 8 nucleotides match TRBD1. Per germline, CDR1 LGHNA and CDR2 YNFKEQ. With 3 bases clipped from V and 5 bases from J, the junction kept 6 bases outside the gene matches. This CDR3 has 16 amino acids.